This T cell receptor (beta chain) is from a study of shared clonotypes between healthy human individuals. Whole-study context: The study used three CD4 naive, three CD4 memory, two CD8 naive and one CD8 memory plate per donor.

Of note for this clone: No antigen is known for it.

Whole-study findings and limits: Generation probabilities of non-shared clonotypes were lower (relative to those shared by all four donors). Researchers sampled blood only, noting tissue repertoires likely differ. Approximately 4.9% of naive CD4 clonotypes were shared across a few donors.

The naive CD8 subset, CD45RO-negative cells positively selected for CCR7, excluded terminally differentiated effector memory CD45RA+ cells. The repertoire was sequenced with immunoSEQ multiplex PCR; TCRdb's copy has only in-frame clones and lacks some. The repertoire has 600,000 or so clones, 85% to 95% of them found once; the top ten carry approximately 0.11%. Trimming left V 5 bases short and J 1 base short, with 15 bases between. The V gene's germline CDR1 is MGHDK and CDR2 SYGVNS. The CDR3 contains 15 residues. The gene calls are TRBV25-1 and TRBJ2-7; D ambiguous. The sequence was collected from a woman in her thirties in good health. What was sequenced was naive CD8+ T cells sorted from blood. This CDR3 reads CASSSFKADSYEQYF. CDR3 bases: TGTGCCAGCAGTTCCTTCAAGGCGGATTCCTACGAGCAGTACTTC.